This note documents a single T cell receptor (beta chain) sequence. No cognate antigen has been identified for it. No clone much larger than this one lies a single base away; base qualities are absent. The collaborating institutions used their own protocols to collect whole blood in K2EDTA tubes. Collaborator samples were shipped for TCRbeta analysis as frozen whole blood, isolated PBMCs, or DNA extracted from either sample type. This sample was taken from a study of blood T cell repertoires in COVID-19 (dated by TCRdb to the early 2020s). Some background on the complete study: Collaborator samples came from the United States, Italy and Spain and covered acute and convalescent phases of COVID-19. The samples were drawn from the first 160 participants of the ongoing ImmuneRACE study and from under 1,500 subjects provided by 6 global collaborators. Where HLA class I and class II types were available, the types were taken from metadata supplied by the sample provider, not from assay-based typing. Deeply sampled blood TCRbeta repertoires from subjects exposed to, actively infected with, or recovered from COVID-19 were included in the dataset. The material from the prospective study consisted of cDNA or gDNA derived from T cells, B-cell-depleted T cells, or PBMCs. The repertoires were made available in a free public database intended to serve as a resource for research on the immune response to SARS-CoV-2. Sample metadata almost always included a de-identified subject ID, COVID-19 status, age in years and sex.

Findings and caveats that apply to the study as a whole: The quantity of clinical and demographic metadata differed by source and by participant and was supplied without curation.

CDR1 and CDR2, looked up from the germline V gene, are SQVTM and ANQGSEA. V lost 7 bases and J lost 1 base, and the count of bases not matched to a germline gene is 8. The CDR3 measures 14 amino acids from cysteine to phenylalanine. Just the 42-base CDR3 DNA is kept, in frame starting at base 1. The immunoSEQ Assay, a bias-controlled multiplex PCR, was used to amplify TCRbeta CDR3 regions from genomic DNA. For the original study's pipeline: The number of nucleated cells in each sample was estimated from the amplification of reference gene primers within the assay. To quantify the absolute abundance of each unique TCRbeta CDR3 rearrangement, sequence reads were collapsed and filtered. For each sample, productive Simpson clonality was calculated as the square root of Simpson's diversity index over productive rearrangements. TCRdb obtained this table from immuneACCESS and retained in-frame rearrangements with V and J assigned. These tables miss some clones; where compared with another copy, unresolved V genes account for less than half of the shortfall, and the remainder is unexplained. V and J calls and clone size are copied from that table; D and trimming were computed from the DNA. In this sample the table shows around 60,000 clones, roughly 90% of which occur a single time. The ten largest clones take up roughly 4% of the sample.

The receptor comes from a human donor in a cohort sampled during active COVID-19. Sequencing used peripheral blood. The rearranged segments are TRBV29-1 and TRBJ1-1; 8 central bases correspond to TRBD1. The sequenced DNA: TGCAGCGGGACAGGGACCCGGCAGAACACTGAAGCTTTCTTT. Its translation is CSGTGTRQNTEAFF.